This T cell receptor (beta chain) was observed in a study of blood T cell repertoires in COVID-19. Study-level information: Specimens from acute and convalescent COVID-19 originated in the United States, Italy and Spain. PBMCs, B-cell-depleted T cells, or T cells were the source of the cDNA or gDNA that made up the material.

Germline loops: CDR1 ENHRY, CDR2 SYGVKD. Trimming at V came to 10 bases and at J to 2 bases, leaving 6 bases not matched to a gene. CDR3 length: 14 residues. Authors' analysis steps: Reference gene primer amplification yielded estimated nucleated cell counts. Using immunoSEQ multiplex PCR, the repertoire was profiled, and TCRdb retains in-frame clones only, with some absent. V, J and clone size are those of that table, while D and trimming were read from the DNA. The sample contains 35,000 to 45,000 clones, approximately 90% of which appear only once. What was sequenced was peripheral blood. The rearrangement uses TRBV10-3 and TRBJ2-3, with TRBD2 matching over 10 bases. The source is a human donor in a cohort sampled during active COVID-19. This CDR3 is CATRTSGTTDTQYF. CDR3 sequence (DNA): TGTGCCACCCGGACTAGCGGCACCACAGATACGCAGTATTTT.